The sequence of this T cell receptor (beta chain) was determined in a study of T-cell reconstitution after alpha-beta-depleted transplantation in children. This clonotype occurred many times. Its antigen is unidentified. It was with unique molecular identifiers that the TCRbeta library was prepared. TCRdb reprocessed the PCR reads via MiXCR and lists one record per CDR3 protein. The sample holds fewer than 350,000 distinct CDR3 sequences, about 7.3% seen once. Study findings and constraints: The high TCRbeta diversity at day 60 in some patients came from surviving recipient T cells and thymic progenitors. Several hundred rapidly expanded clones from non-depleted graft cells reportedly supplied alpha-beta T cells about two months post-transplant. One year after transplant, T-cell counts and diversity came mostly from newly produced T cells.

This CDR3 region has 15 residues. V was cut by 5 bases and J by 7 bases, with 20 bases left in between. The germline gives CDR1 SGHTA, CDR2 FQGNSA. The receptor's source is a female patient aged 2-15 years who had a stem cell transplant for Fanconi anemia, so the T cells may come from the graft donor. The sample here was peripheral blood, taken 360 days after TCRalphabeta/CD19-depleted stem cell transplant. The V and J genes are TRBV7-2 and TRBJ1-1, with no clear D. CDR3 in DNA: TGTGCCAGCAGCCGACGGGGTAGTGTGGCCGATGAAGCTTTCTTT. Amino acid sequence: CASSRRGSVADEAFF.